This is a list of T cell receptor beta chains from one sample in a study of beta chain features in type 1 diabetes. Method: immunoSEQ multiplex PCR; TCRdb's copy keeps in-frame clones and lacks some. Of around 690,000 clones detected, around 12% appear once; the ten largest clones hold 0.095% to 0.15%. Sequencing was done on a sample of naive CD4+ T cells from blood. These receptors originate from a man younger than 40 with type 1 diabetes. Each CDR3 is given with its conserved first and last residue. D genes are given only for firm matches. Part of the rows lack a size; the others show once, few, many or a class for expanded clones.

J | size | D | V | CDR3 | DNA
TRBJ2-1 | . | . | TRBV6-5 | CASSPKGQQFF | TGTGCCAGCAGCCCCAAAGGGCAGCAGTTCTTC
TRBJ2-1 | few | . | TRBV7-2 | CASSSGRSTYNEQFF | TGTGCCAGCAGCTCCGGACGGTCGACCTACAATGAGCAGTTCTTC
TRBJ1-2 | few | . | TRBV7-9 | CASSLPADLPPGYTF | TGTGCCAGCAGCTTACCCGCAGACCTTCCCCCAGGCTACACCTTC
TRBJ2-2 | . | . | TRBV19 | CASSRGGGLETGELFF | TGTGCCAGTAGTCGCGGAGGGGGACTGGAGACCGGGGAGCTGTTTTTT
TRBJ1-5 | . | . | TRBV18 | CASSQVIREAQHF | TGTGCCAGCTCACAGGTAATTCGTGAGGCCCAGCATTTT
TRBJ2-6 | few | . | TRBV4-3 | CASSQDAGPGANVLTF | TGCGCCAGCAGCCAAGATGCGGGGCCCGGGGCCAACGTCCTGACTTTC
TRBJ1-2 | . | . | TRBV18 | CASSPLADYGYTF | TGTGCCAGCTCACCACTCGCGGATTATGGCTACACCTTC
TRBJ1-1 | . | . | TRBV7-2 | CASSLDPKIEAFF | TGTGCCAGCAGCTTAGATCCTAAAATTGAAGCTTTCTTT
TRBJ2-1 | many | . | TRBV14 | CASSQGAYNEQFF | TGTGCCAGCAGCCAGGGGGCCTACAATGAGCAGTTCTTC
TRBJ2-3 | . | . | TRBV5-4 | CASSLGDTQYF | TGTGCCAGCAGCTTGGGTGATACGCAGTATTTT
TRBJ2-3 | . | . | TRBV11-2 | CASSFSLDRVYQYF | TGTGCCAGCAGCTTTTCCTTGGACCGGGTCTACCAGTATTTT
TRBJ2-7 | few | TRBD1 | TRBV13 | CASTRTGNYEQYF | TGTGCCAGCACTCGGACAGGGAACTACGAGCAGTACTTC
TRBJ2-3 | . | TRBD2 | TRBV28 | CASSPPAGGPDTQYF | TGTGCCAGCAGCCCCCCAGCGGGGGGGCCAGATACGCAGTATTTT
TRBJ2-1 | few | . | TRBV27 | CASSFVGQITYNEQFF | TGTGCCAGCAGTTTTGTAGGACAGATTACCTACAATGAGCAGTTCTTC